One and the same sample provided the 3 T cell receptor beta chains below, sequenced in a study of regulatory T cells in long-lasting Graves disease. Arm-PCR with iRepertoire HTBI primers amplified the CDR3 regions for these TCR beta libraries. TCRdb re-derived calls from the multiplex PCR reads in MiXCR, one entry per CDR3 protein. The data show about 470,000 distinct CDR3 sequences, around 20% seen once. Specified time point: persistent/refractory GD, antithyroid drugs over 5 years with positive TRAb. Scientists built the TCR library using RNA that was extracted from PBMCs. Here the sequenced sample was peripheral blood mononuclear cells (PBMCs), taken when the disease was refractory, from a patient treated with antithyroid drugs. The receptors shown here come from a female donor with Graves disease.

To note about this clonotype: This may be a read error, as it is one base from a much larger clone. Because it lacks the conserved phenylalanine or tryptophan at the end, this CDR3 is likely a read error. V is TRBV12-3 or TRBV12-4 and J is TRBJ2-2, with 7 bases lining up with TRBD2. The CDR3 covers 15 residues. V lost 5 bases, J lost 6 bases, and 9 bases stayed unmatched. The CDR3 nucleotides are TGTGCCAGCAGTAGGAGCGGGACGGGGGCCGGGGAGCTGTTTTCT. Translation: CASSRSGTGAGELFS.

The chain joins TRBV5-1 to TRBJ1-1; D uncertain. CDR1 and CDR2 (germline): SGHRS, YFSETQ. V gave up 0 bases and J gave up 6 bases, with 21 bases separating them. The length of the CDR3 is 17 residues. The CDR3 sequence is CASSLALSPRPNPEAFF. CDR3 nucleotide sequence: TGCGCCAGCAGCTTGGCCTTATCTCCGAGGCCGAATCCTGAAGCTTTCTTT.

Points on this clonotype: The germline gene is not matched at one end of the junction; a read error may be the cause. The chain employs TRBV6-2 or TRBV6-3 and TRBJ1-5; D is unresolved. Germline V lookup: CDR1 MNHEY, CDR2 SVGEGT. The CDR3 sequence is 15 residues long. CDR3 DNA sequence: TGTGCCAGCAGCTTAGACACCCCTAGCAATCGGCCCCAGCATTTT. This translates into CASSLDTPSNRPQHF.